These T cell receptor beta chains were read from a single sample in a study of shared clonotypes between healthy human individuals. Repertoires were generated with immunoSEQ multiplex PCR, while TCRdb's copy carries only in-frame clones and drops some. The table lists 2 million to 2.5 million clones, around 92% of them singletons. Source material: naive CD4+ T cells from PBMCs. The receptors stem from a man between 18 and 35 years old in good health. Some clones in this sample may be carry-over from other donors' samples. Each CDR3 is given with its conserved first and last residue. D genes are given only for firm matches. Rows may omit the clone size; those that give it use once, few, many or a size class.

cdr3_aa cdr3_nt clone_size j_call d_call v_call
CASSYGVRSYGYTF TGTGCCAGCAGTTACGGAGTCAGATCCTATGGCTACACCTTC - TRBJ1-2 - TRBV6-5
CASSLWGRFPIGEQYF TGTGCCAGCAGTTTGTGGGGGAGGTTTCCTATAGGCGAGCAGTACTTC once TRBJ2-7 - TRBV28
CSVLPGPRTQYF TGCAGCGTTTTGCCGGGACCTCGCACGCAGTATTTT - TRBJ2-3 - TRBV29-1
CASSQPIGSASGRVGELFF TGCGCCAGCAGCCAACCAATAGGGTCGGCTAGCGGGAGAGTCGGGGAGCTGTTTTTT - TRBJ2-2 TRBD2 TRBV4-3
CASGRRPLAGADEQYF TGTGCCAGCGGGCGGCGACCACTAGCGGGAGCCGACGAGCAGTACTTC - TRBJ2-7 TRBD2 TRBV7-2
CAISGTGAQETQYF TGTGCCATCAGTGGGACAGGGGCGCAAGAGACCCAGTACTTC - TRBJ2-5 TRBD1 TRBV10-3
CSAYSGSSEQYF TGCAGCGCATATAGCGGGAGCTCCGAGCAGTACTTC - TRBJ2-7 TRBD2 TRBV29-1
CASSSGGLQGYGTDTQYF TGCGCCAGCAGCTCGGGCGGATTACAGGGCTACGGCACAGATACGCAGTATTTT - TRBJ2-3 - TRBV5-1
CASSRGLAEAYEQYF TGCGCCAGCAGCCGGGGACTAGCGGAGGCCTACGAGCAGTACTTC - TRBJ2-7 TRBD2 TRBV5-1
CASSLGRGSSYNEQFF TGTGCCAGCAGCTTAGGGCGGGGGAGCTCCTACAATGAGCAGTTCTTC once TRBJ2-1 TRBD2 TRBV7-9
CASSLDTNTQYF TGTGCCAGCAGCTTGGACACTAATACGCAGTATTTT - TRBJ2-3 - TRBV5-4
CAWTPPWGRFGDSPLHF TGTGCCTGGACCCCCCCCTGGGGCCGATTCGGGGATTCACCCCTCCACTTT - TRBJ1-6 - TRBV30
CASSGWDSYSYTF TGTGCCAGCAGTGGGTGGGACAGCTATAGCTACACCTTC - TRBJ1-2 TRBD1 TRBV6-1
CASSSPGQGQETQYF TGTGCCAGCAGCTCCCCCGGACAGGGCCAAGAGACCCAGTACTTC - TRBJ2-5 TRBD1 TRBV5-6
CAISDEGAKTFF TGTGCCATCAGTGATGAGGGTGCGAAAACTTTCTTT - TRBJ1-1 - TRBV10-3
CASSQLLAGEEYF TGTGCCAGCAGCCAACTTCTAGCGGGGGAAGAGTACTTC - TRBJ2-7 TRBD2 TRBV7-8
CASNNRNTGELFF TGTGCCAGCAATAATCGGAACACCGGGGAGCTGTTTTTT - TRBJ2-2 - TRBV5-4
CASSHLGTPTDEQFF TGCGCCAGCAGCCACCTCGGGACTCCCACCGATGAGCAGTTCTTC - TRBJ2-1 - TRBV4-1
CSVERRQAAEAFF TGCAGCGTAGAACGTCGGCAGGCGGCTGAAGCTTTCTTT - TRBJ1-1 - TRBV29-1
CASSFRQAPNYGYTF TGCGCCAGCAGCTTTCGACAGGCGCCTAACTATGGCTACACCTTC - TRBJ1-2 - TRBV5-1
CASSVVGAGHSGNTIYF TGTGCCAGCAGCGTAGTTGGGGCCGGACACTCTGGAAACACCATATATTTT - TRBJ1-3 - TRBV9
CASSSTGEGNYGYTF TGTGCCAGCAGTTCCACCGGAGAGGGGAATTATGGCTACACCTTC - TRBJ1-2 - TRBV28
CASSLAVTGDEQYF TGCGCCAGCAGCTTGGCAGTGACAGGTGACGAGCAGTACTTC - TRBJ2-7 - TRBV5-1
CASSREIGGLYEQYF TGTGCCAGCTCGCGCGAGATCGGGGGCTTGTACGAGCAGTACTTC - TRBJ2-7 - TRBV18
CASSGQQNTGELFF TGCGCCAGCAGTGGACAGCAGAACACCGGGGAGCTGTTTTTT - TRBJ2-2 - TRBV5-1
CASSSSDRGETQYF TGTGCCAGCAGCTCTTCGGACAGGGGAGAGACCCAGTACTTC - TRBJ2-5 TRBD1 TRBV5-4
CASTPDRVEGSSYEQYF TGTGCCAGCACCCCGGACAGGGTTGAAGGAAGCTCCTACGAGCAGTACTTC - TRBJ2-7 TRBD1 TRBV25-1
CASSLTGSSYNEQFF TGTGCCAGCAGCTTAACCGGGAGCTCCTACAATGAGCAGTTCTTC - TRBJ2-1 - TRBV7-6
CASGPQRGVGGYTF TGTGCTAGTGGTCCCCAGAGAGGGGTCGGCGGCTACACCTTC - TRBJ1-2 - TRBV12-5
CASSLGQGAYGYTF TGTGCCAGCAGCTTGGGGCAGGGGGCCTATGGCTACACCTTC - TRBJ1-2 TRBD1 TRBV5-6
CASRTQGQGNNYGYTF TGTGCCAGCAGAACCCAGGGACAGGGCAATAACTATGGCTACACCTTC - TRBJ1-2 TRBD1 TRBV28